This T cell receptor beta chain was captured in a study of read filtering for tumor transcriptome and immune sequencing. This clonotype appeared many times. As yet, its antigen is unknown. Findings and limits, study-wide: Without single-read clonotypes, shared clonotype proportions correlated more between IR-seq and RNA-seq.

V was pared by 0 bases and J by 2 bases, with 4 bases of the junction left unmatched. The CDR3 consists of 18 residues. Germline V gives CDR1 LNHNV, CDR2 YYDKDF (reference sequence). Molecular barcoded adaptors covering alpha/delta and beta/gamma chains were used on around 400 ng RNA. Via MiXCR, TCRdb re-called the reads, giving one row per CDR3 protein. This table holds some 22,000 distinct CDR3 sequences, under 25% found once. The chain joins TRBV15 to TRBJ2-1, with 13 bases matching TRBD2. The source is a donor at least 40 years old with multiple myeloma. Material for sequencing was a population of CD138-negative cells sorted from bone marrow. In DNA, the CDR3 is TGTGCCACCAGCAGAGATACTAGCGGGAGGGTCGCCTACAATGAGCAGTTCTTC. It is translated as CATSRDTSGRVAYNEQFF.